The present T cell receptor (beta chain) was sequenced within a study of cytomegalovirus exposure and HLA in healthy donors (dated by TCRdb to 2015 to 2018). A note on the overall study: A later analysis indicated that the 120 validation repertoires were generated on the platform also employed for the approximately 700 repertoires of the first cohort. Besides the first cohort of 666 subjects, a separate validation cohort made up of 95 to 150 different subjects was used. The study was designed to test whether signatures of past pathogen exposure could be identified by cataloging public T cell receptors. To predict cytomegalovirus infection status, the study brought together high-throughput TCR immunosequencing, statistical association of individual TCRs with disease status, and machine learning. General study outcomes and caveats: Across donors, most TCR sequences were observed very rarely, whereas some public TCRs were present in many individuals. The authors suggested that the approach could potentially be extended to other disease states and immunological phenotypes. The study gave a list of under 200 TCR beta chains associated with cytomegalovirus. Three of the identified cytomegalovirus-associated TCR beta chains were confirmed in vitro to be specific for cytomegalovirus antigens. In both the original and validation cohorts, the classifier was reported to diagnose cytomegalovirus status with high specificity and sensitivity. Subsequent analysis determined that TCRs grouped into clusters in the first cohort also showed a tendency toward co-occurrence across the roughly 120 validation repertoires, and roughly 95% of cluster scores exceeded 0. All 110 or so repertoires were used to score co-occurrence in the validation cohort in a later analysis, because that analysis had no HLA typing for the cohort.

This clone turned up a few times. Its cognate antigen has yet to be identified. Base qualities are missing; no much larger clone stands one base away. To prepare the library, the immunoSEQ multiplex PCR assay was applied. Per the original workflow: To diagnose cytomegalovirus status from the catalog of TCR beta chain sequences, a statistical classification framework was built. TCRdb mirrors the immuneACCESS table, restricted to in-frame sequences. Some clones are absent from its copies; in checked studies, under half trace to an unresolved V gene, and the reason for the others is unknown. V and J calls and clone size follow that table, whereas D and trimming were derived from the DNA. The sample table records approximately 190,000 clones; roughly 82% of these occur just once. The ten largest clonotypes hold 13% of the sample. Separate from the approximately 670-subject first cohort, the validation cohort of 90 to 150 subjects was the group to which the donors belonged.

Sequencing was performed on PBMCs. The source is a young woman in good health and CMV-seropositive.

The DNA is as follows: TGCGCCAGCAGCGTGGGACAGGGTACCTATGGCTACACCTTC. Protein translation: CASSVGQGTYGYTF. The rearranged chain carries TRBV10-2 and TRBJ1-2, with TRBD1 matching 9 junction bases. For this chain, trimming is 6 bases at the V end and 4 bases at the J end, and the number of junction bases without a gene match is 6. The cysteine opens and the phenylalanine closes a CDR3 of 14 amino acids. CDR3 DNA is the only sequence kept; it has 42 bases, read in frame from the first base. The germline V gene sets CDR1 to WSHSY and CDR2 to SAAADI.